This T cell receptor beta chain was captured in a study of T cells in Graves' hyperthyroidism and ophthalmopathy. About the research overall: Peripheral blood collection took place at initial diagnosis, before any treatment.

PBMCs stemmed from less than 13 ml fresh peripheral blood. RNA transcripts served as the template for amplifying TCR beta CDR3 regions. HTBI primers were the set used in a first-round RT-PCR of the TCR CDR3. TCRdb re-analysed the multiplex PCR reads in MiXCR, keeping a single row per CDR3 protein. This repertoire shows almost 500,000 distinct CDR3 sequences, less than 25% found once; its top ten account for around 50%. This clonotype was counted only a few times. Its matching antigen is unknown. CDR3 length equals 15 residues. The J segment lost 1 base and the V segment lost 5 bases, leaving 7 bases of the junction unmatched. CDR1 is SGHAT, CDR2 FQDESV, per germline (reference sequence). General study points: Appearing also in blood were most of the thyroid clonotypes expanded above 0.001.

The sequence derives from a woman in her 70s with Graves' ophthalmopathy. The chain links TRBV11-1 to TRBJ2-5, with TRBD1 matching over 7 bases. The sequenced sample was blood. CDR3 coding DNA: TGTGCCAGCAGCGCCCGGGACAGCTCCCAAGAGACCCAGTACTTC. Encoded protein: CASSARDSSQETQYF.